This note documents a single TCR beta chain sequence. The data originate from a study of blood T cell repertoires in COVID-19. Study summary: COVID-19 samples from acute and convalescent phases originated in the United States, Italy and Spain. T cells, B-cell-depleted T cells, or PBMCs supplied cDNA or gDNA.

Per the authors' pipeline: By means of reference gene primer amplification, nucleated cell counts were estimated. Repertoires were generated with immunoSEQ multiplex PCR, while TCRdb's copy carries only in-frame clones and drops some. V and J calls and clone size are as listed in that table; D and trimming were resolved from the DNA. The table includes fewer than 150,000 clones, around 78% detected once. CDR1 is LGHNA, CDR2 YNFKEQ, per germline. The CDR3 contains 16 residues. After removal of 0 bases from V and 4 bases from J, the junction contained 2 bases not matched to a gene. The sequenced material came from peripheral blood. V usage is TRBV4-2 and J usage is TRBJ2-7; the match to TRBD2 covers 14 bases. This sequence was found in a man in his 70s with acute or convalescent COVID-19. CDR3 in DNA: TGTGCCAGCAGCCAAGATGGACTAGCGGGAGGTTACGAGCAGTACTTC. Translating gives CASSQDGLAGGYEQYF.